The next 9 T cell receptor beta chains were all read from a single sample in a study of control samples from healthy donors and cancer patients. Sequenced by immunoSEQ multiplex PCR; TCRdb stores in-frame clones only, minus some. The sample has about 58,000 clones; around 87% are singletons. The sample taken for sequencing was PBMCs. These receptors came from a woman aged 55-75 years with lung cancer.

The chain links TRBV5-1 to TRBJ2-7, with TRBD1 identical over 7 bases. The CDR3 loop spans 15 amino acids. J was trimmed by 1 base and V by 4 bases; bases with no gene match: 8. CDR1 is SGHRS, CDR2 YFSETQ, per germline. The CDR3 DNA sequence: TGCGCCAGCAGCCTGCTGGACAGGTCGTCCTACGAGCAGTACTTC. It codes for CASSLLDRSSYEQYF.

CDR3 in amino acids: CASSSATLGGAPGELFF. The CDR3 coding sequence is TGTGCCAGCAGTTCGGCGACCCTGGGGGGGGCCCCCGGGGAGCTGTTTTTT. This chain connects TRBV27 to TRBJ2-2, with D tentatively TRBD2 (7 bases). There are 17 residues in the CDR3. V was cut by 4 bases and J by 6 bases, with 21 bases left in between. Germline-derived CDR1 and CDR2 are MNHEY and SMNVEV (reference sequence).

V is TRBV2 and J is TRBJ1-3; D perhaps matches TRBD1 (5 bases). This CDR3 is 13 amino acids long. Deletions cut 6 bases from V and 3 bases from J, with 9 bases between. Germline assignment: CDR1 SNHLY and CDR2 FYNNEI. The CDR3 spells CASRGDFGNTIYF. The CDR3 DNA reads TGTGCCAGCAGGGGGGACTTTGGAAACACCATATATTTT.

The rearrangement uses TRBV7-9 and TRBJ2-5; the D call may be TRBD1 or TRBD2 (6 bases each). CDR3 length equals 14 residues. V dropped 1 base and J dropped 4 bases, with 10 bases sitting between them. CDR1 is SEHNR and CDR2 is FQNEAQ in the germline V gene (reference sequence). Here the CDR3 reads CASSLGTAGETQYF. The CDR3 region has the DNA TGTGCCAGCAGCTTAGGGACAGCGGGAGAGACCCAGTACTTC.

This sequence joins TRBV25-1 and TRBJ1-4, with 7 bases aligning to TRBD1. The germline gives CDR1 MGHDK, CDR2 SYGVNS. The CDR3 has 17 amino acids. The trim removed 0 bases at V and 6 bases at J, leaving 10 bases unmatched. The CDR3: CASSEYRDGTVHEKLFF. Written as DNA, the CDR3 is TGTGCCAGCAGTGAATATAGAGACGGGACAGTTCATGAAAAACTGTTTTTT.

The CDR3 here is CASSLEGIGAGGSRETQYF. The DNA of the CDR3 is TGTGCCAGCAGCTTAGAGGGGATTGGAGCGGGGGGCAGTCGAGAGACCCAGTACTTC. The chain employs TRBV13 and TRBJ2-5, with 9 positions matching TRBD2. Looked up from germline, CDR1 is PRHDT and CDR2 is FYEKMQ (reference sequence). The CDR3 loop spans 19 amino acids. J gave up 4 bases and V 1 base, and 16 bases lay outside the gene matches.

This clone was counted a few times. V usage is TRBV5-1 and J usage is TRBJ2-3; a possible D gene is TRBD2 (5 bases). From germline, CDR1 is SGHRS and CDR2 YFSETQ. V was cut by 5 bases and J by 4 bases, with 17 bases left in between. This CDR3 region has 15 residues. This CDR3 is CASSLGLFSPDTQYF. CDR3 nucleotide sequence: TGCGCCAGCAGTCTCGGACTTTTCTCGCCAGATACGCAGTATTTT.

V is TRBV21-1 and J is TRBJ1-6. TRBV21-1 is classified as a pseudogene. This CDR3 region has 14 residues. The CDR3 protein is CASSKYCTNSPLHF. The CDR3 region has the DNA TGTGCCAGCAGCAAATACTGTACCAATTCACCCCTCCACTTT.

Here the CDR3 DNA reads TGTGCCAGCAGCCAATCTTGGGACAGGGAAGAGTACTTC. Encoded protein: CASSQSWDREEYF. The chain employs TRBV16 and TRBJ2-7, with TRBD1 identical over 9 bases. CDR3 length equals 13 residues. V shed 0 bases, J shed 11 bases, and the junction held 5 bases outside the gene matches. Germline CDR1 and CDR2: KGHSY and FQNENV.